Presented here are 10 T cell receptor beta chains from one specimen sequenced in a study of cytomegalovirus exposure and HLA in healthy donors. A multiplex PCR was run with 60 Vbeta primers and 13 Jbeta primers. Measured with immunoSEQ multiplex PCR; TCRdb has only the in-frame clones, and not every one. Here the sample spans about 100,000 clones, about 79% being singletons. Source material: PBMCs. The source of these receptors is a man aged 55 to 70 in good health and CMV-seropositive.

The chain employs TRBV27 and TRBJ1-6, with 8 positions matching TRBD1. This CDR3 has 15 amino acids. Germline V CDR1 and CDR2: MNHEY, SMNVEV (reference sequence). The V gene end was trimmed by 2 bases and the J gene end by 6 bases; junction bases not matched to a gene: 3. This chain's CDR3 is CASSLMGQANSPLHF. The CDR3 bases are TGTGCCAGCAGTTTAATGGGACAGGCTAATTCACCCCTCCACTTT.

The chain recombines TRBV9 with TRBJ2-1, with 7 bases identical to TRBD1. Germline V CDR1 and CDR2: SGDLS, YYNGEE. The V and J ends lost 3 bases and 6 bases, in that order; junction bases with no gene match: 6. The CDR3 runs to 14 residues. The CDR3 sequence: CASSAGQDGNEQFF. DNA of the CDR3: TGTGCCAGCAGCGCCGGACAGGACGGCAATGAGCAGTTCTTC. Looking up the rest from reference TRBV9 and TRBJ2-1 gives the full variable domain: DSGVTQTPKHLITATGQRVTLRCSPRSGDLSVYWYQQSLDQGLQFLIQYYNGEERAKGNILERFSAQQFPDLHSELNLSSLELGDSALYFCASSAGQDGNEQFFGPGTRLTVL.

V and J are TRBV6-1 and TRBJ1-6; the match to TRBD1 covers 9 bases. The CDR3 extends over 15 amino acids. After removal of 6 bases from V and 7 bases from J, the junction contained 7 bases not matched to a gene. The V gene's germline CDR1 is MNHNS and CDR2 SASEGT. The DNA for the CDR3 is TGTGCCAGCAGACGGGGGGGGACAGGGAATTCACCCCTCCACTTT. The encoded protein is CASRRGGTGNSPLHF.

This clone was seen once. The chain recombines TRBV2 with TRBJ2-2, with 9 nucleotides matching TRBD1. The length of the CDR3 is 15 residues. Germline V gives CDR1 SNHLY, CDR2 FYNNEI. The ends lost 5 bases at V and 0 bases at J; junction bases unmatched: 1. The CDR3 coding sequence is TGTGCCAGCAGTAGGACAGGGGCGAACACCGGGGAGCTGTTTTTT. Amino acid sequence: CASSRTGANTGELFF. Together with reference TRBV2 and TRBJ2-2, the CDR3 gives the full variable domain: EPEVTQTPSHQVTQMGQEVILRCVPISNHLYFYWYRQILGQKVEFLVSFYNNEISEKSEIFDDQFSVERPDGSNFTLKIRSTKLEDSAMYFCASSRTGANTGELFFGEGSRLTVL.

The chain couples TRBV7-2 to TRBJ1-4, with a possible D match to TRBD1 (6 bases). Deletions cut 0 bases from V and 7 bases from J, with 12 bases between. The CDR3 extends over 15 amino acids. Germline CDR1 SGHTA, CDR2 FQGNSA. The CDR3 sequence is CASSLAQQGGEKLFF. CDR3 sequence (DNA): TGTGCCAGCAGCTTAGCCCAACAGGGTGGTGAAAAACTGTTTTTT. Full variable domain (outside the CDR3, taken from reference TRBV7-2 and TRBJ1-4): GAGVSQSPSNKVTEKGKDVELRCDPISGHTALYWYRQSLGQGLEFLIYFQGNSAPDKSGLPSDRFSAERTGGSVSTLTIQRTQQEDSAVYLCASSLAQQGGEKLFFGSGTQLSVL.

V and J are TRBV12-5 and TRBJ1-5, with TRBD1 identical over 7 bases. J gave up 2 bases and V 5 bases, and 3 bases lay outside the gene matches. The CDR3 loop spans 14 amino acids. Germline CDR1 and CDR2: LGHNT and FRNRAP. In DNA, the CDR3 is TGTGCTAGTGGTCCCACAGGGGGCAATCAGCCCCAGCATTTT. Translating it yields CASGPTGGNQPQHF.

The V gene is TRBV5-4, the J gene TRBJ2-2, with D maybe TRBD1 (5 bases). Trimming took 4 bases from V and 4 from J, leaving 14 bases between them. This CDR3 is built from 15 residues. The germline V gene encodes CDR1 SGHNT and CDR2 YYREEE (reference sequence). The CDR3 DNA follows: TGTGCCAGCAGCCTCAGGGTCGTCGGCACCGGGGAGCTGTTTTTT. Translating it yields CASSLRVVGTGELFF.

This clone appeared a few times. The rearrangement joins TRBV6-1 to TRBJ1-1; 9 positions match TRBD1. The trim removed 4 bases at V and 0 bases at J, leaving 9 bases unmatched. Germline CDR1 and CDR2: MNHNS and SASEGT. This CDR3 has 17 amino acids. The DNA for the CDR3 is TGTGCCAGCAGTGTCCGGGACAGGGCTACAATGAACACTGAAGCTTTCTTT. Its protein is CASSVRDRATMNTEAFF.

The V and J genes are TRBV5-5 and TRBJ2-3; 9 bases line up with TRBD2. This CDR3 contains 16 residues. Trimming at V came to 0 bases and at J to 4 bases, leaving 6 bases not matched to a gene. The germline gives CDR1 SGHKS, CDR2 YYEKEE (reference sequence). The CDR3: CASSLGAGGHADTQYF. Here the CDR3 DNA reads TGTGCCAGCAGCTTGGGGGCGGGAGGGCATGCAGATACGCAGTATTTT.

This clone turned up a few times. V and J are TRBV28 and TRBJ2-5; D remains ambiguous. Germline-derived CDR1 and CDR2 are MDHEN and SYDVKM. CDR3 length: 14 amino acids. Trimming left V 4 bases short and J 4 bases short, with 13 bases between. The chain's CDR3 is CASSSWQRVETQYF. In DNA form, the CDR3 reads TGTGCCAGCAGTTCTTGGCAGCGAGTAGAGACCCAGTACTTC.